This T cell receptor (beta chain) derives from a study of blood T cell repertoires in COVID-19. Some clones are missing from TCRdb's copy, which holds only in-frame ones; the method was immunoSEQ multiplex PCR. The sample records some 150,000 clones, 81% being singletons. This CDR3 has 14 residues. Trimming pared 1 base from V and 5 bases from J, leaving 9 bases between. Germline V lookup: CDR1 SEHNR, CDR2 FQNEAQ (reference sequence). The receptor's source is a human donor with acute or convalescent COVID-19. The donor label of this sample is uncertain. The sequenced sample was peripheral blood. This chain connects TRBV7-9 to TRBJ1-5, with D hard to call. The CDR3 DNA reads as TGTGCCAGCAGCTTAGGAAGGGAGGATCAGCCCCAGCATTTT. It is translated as CASSLGREDQPQHF.